This paragraph reports one TCR beta chain. Its antigen is currently unknown. TCRdb's copy holds only in-frame clones and misses some; the assay was immunoSEQ multiplex PCR. This sample has more than 15,000 clones; roughly 76% occur once, and the top ten carry about 4%. Regarding time point: inflamed ileum from the surgical specimen. These data belong to a study of T cell repertoires in ileal Crohn's disease. Study overall: About half received postoperative treatment, some 11 with thiopurines and 15 to 20 anti-TNF. Biopsies of inflamed ileum from the surgical specimen form M0 samples. Study-wide results and caveats: Compared with CD4 T cells, sorted CD8 cells carried more expanded clones. Endoscopic recurrence occurred in every patient whose clonality exceeded 26.8%.

CDR1 SGHRS and CDR2 YFSETQ come from the germline V gene. Trimming removed 0 bases from V and 9 bases from J, with 13 bases in between. This CDR3 region has 14 residues. Sequencing was done on a sample of ileal tissue. This receptor was taken from an adult with Crohn's disease. The chain carries TRBV5-1 and TRBJ2-1; no definite D call. This CDR3 reads CASSLGRSQFEQFF. The CDR3 region has the DNA TGCGCCAGCAGCTTGGGCCGATCACAATTTGAGCAGTTCTTC.